This TCR beta chain was found in a study of shared clonotypes between healthy human individuals. Study summary: The cohort comprised a couple of women and a few men. Their ages spanned 18 to 49 years.

Genomic DNA of every subset was divided equally among multiple immunoSEQ plates. Assay used: immunoSEQ multiplex PCR; TCRdb lists only in-frame clones, some missing. The table lists about 2.1 million clones, around 95% of them singletons. The CDR3 loop spans 11 amino acids. V lost 7 bases and J 4 bases, leaving 9 bases between the germline ends. CDR1 is SQVTM, CDR2 ANQGSEA, per germline. The study, taken as a whole, reports: Naive subsets generally exceeded memory subsets in estimated richness.

About this clone: Its target is unknown.

CD45RO-negative, CCR7-selected cells formed the naive CD8 fraction, which excluded terminally differentiated effector memory CD45RA+ cells. This TCR was sampled from a man aged 18 to 35 in good health. Some clones in this sample may be carry-over from other donors' samples. The rearrangement uses TRBV29-1 and TRBJ2-3; D is ambiguous. The sequenced material came from naive CD8+ T cells from PBMCs. DNA of the CDR3: TGCAGCGCCCCCCGGTCAGATACGCAGTATTTT. Translated, it gives CSAPRSDTQYF.